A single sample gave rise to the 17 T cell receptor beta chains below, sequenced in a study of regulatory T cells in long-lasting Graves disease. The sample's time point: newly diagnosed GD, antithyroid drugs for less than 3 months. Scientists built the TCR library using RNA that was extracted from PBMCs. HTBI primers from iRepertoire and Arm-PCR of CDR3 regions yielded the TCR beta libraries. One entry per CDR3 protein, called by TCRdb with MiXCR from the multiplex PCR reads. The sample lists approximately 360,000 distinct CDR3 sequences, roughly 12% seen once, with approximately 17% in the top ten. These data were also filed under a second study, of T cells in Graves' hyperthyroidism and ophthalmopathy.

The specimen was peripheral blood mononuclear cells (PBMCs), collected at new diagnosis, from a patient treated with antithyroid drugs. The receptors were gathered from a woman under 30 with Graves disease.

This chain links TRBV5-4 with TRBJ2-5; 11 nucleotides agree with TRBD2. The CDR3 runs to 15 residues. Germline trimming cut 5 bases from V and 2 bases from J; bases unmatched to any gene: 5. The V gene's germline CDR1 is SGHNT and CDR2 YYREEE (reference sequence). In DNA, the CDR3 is TGTGCCAGCAGTCGATGGACTAGCGGGCAAGAGACCCAGTACTTC. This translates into CASSRWTSGQETQYF.

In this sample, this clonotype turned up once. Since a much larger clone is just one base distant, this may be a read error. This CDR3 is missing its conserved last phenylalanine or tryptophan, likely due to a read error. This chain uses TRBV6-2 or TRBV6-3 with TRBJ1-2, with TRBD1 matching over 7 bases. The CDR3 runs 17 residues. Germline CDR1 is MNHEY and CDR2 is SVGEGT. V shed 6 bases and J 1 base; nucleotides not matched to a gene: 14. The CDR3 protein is CASSPSRTGLLNYGYTL. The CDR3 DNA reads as TGTGCCAGCAGCCCATCTCGGACAGGCCTTCTTAACTATGGCTACACCCTC.

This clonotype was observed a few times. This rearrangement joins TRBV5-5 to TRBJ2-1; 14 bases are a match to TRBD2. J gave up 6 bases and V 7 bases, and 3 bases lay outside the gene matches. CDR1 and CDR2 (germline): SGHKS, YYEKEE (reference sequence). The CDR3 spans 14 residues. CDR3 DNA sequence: TGTGCCAGCGAGGGACTAGCGGGAGTCAATGAGCAGTTCTTC. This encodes CASEGLAGVNEQFF. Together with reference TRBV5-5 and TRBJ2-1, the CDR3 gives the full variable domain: DAGVTQSPTHLIKTRGQQVTLRCSPISGHKSVSWYQQVLGQGPQFIFQYYEKEERGRGNFPDRFSARQFPNYSSELNVNALLLGDSALYLCASEGLAGVNEQFFGPGTRLTVL.

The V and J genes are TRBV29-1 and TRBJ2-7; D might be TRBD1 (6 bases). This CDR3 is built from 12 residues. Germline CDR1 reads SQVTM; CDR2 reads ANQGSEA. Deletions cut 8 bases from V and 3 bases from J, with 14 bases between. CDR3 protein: CSIRDTYYEQYV. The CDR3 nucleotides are TGCAGCATTCGGGACACCTACTACGAGCAGTACGTC.

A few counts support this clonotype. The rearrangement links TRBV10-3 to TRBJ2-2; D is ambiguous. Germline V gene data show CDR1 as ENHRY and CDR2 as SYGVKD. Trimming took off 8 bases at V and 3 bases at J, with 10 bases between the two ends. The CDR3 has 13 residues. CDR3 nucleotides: TGTGCCATCGTCCATGGGGACACCGGGGAGCTGTTTTTT. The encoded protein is CAIVHGDTGELFF.

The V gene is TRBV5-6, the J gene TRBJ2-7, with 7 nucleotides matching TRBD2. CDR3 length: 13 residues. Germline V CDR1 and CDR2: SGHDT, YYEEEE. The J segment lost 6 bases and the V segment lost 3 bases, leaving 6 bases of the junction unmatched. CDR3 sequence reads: CASSWGGGPEQYF. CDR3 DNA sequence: TGTGCCAGCAGCTGGGGGGGTGGCCCCGAGCAGTACTTC.

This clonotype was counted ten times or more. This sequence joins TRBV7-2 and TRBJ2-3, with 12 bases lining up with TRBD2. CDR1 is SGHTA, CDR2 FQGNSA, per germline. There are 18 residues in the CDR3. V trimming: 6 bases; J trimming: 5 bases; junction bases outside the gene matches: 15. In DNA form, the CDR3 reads TGTGCCAGCAGGGCCCCGGGACTAGCGGGTCCGGGCGGAGATACGCAGTATTTT. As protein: CASRAPGLAGPGGDTQYF.

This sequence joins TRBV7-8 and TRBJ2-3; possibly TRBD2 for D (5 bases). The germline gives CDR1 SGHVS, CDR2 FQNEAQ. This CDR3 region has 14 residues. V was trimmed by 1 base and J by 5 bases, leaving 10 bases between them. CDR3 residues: CASSLVLAGDTQYF. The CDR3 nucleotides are TGTGCCAGCAGCTTAGTCCTAGCCGGAGATACGCAGTATTTT.

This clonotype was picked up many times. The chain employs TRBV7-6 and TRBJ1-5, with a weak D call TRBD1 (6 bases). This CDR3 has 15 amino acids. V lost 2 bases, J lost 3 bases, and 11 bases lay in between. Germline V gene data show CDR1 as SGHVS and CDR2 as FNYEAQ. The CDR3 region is CASSLLTGLNQPQHF. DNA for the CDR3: TGTGCCAGCAGCTTACTAACAGGGCTCAATCAGCCCCAGCATTTT.

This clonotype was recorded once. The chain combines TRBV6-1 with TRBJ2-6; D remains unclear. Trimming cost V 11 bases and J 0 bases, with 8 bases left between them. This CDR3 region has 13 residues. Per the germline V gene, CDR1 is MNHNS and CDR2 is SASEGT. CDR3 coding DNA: TGTGCCTCAGATGACTCTGGGGCCAACGTCCTGACTTTC. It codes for CASDDSGANVLTF.

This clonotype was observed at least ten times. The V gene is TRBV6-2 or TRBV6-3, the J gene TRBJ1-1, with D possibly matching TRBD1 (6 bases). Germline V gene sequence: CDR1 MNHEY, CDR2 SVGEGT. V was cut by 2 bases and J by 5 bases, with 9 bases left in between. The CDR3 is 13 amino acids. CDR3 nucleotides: TGTGCCAGCAGTTACAGGGGGGGTACTGAAGCTTTCTTT. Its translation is CASSYRGGTEAFF.

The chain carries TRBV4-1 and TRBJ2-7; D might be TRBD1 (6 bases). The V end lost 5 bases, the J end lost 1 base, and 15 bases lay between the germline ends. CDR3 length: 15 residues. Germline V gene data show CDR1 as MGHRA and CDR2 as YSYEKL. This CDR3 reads CASSIQEGESYEQYV. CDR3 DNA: TGCGCCAGCAGCATCCAAGAGGGGGAATCCTACGAGCAGTACGTC.

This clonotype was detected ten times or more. The CDR3 DNA reads as TGTGCCAGCCGCGGTCAAGGGTCCTACGAGCAGTACTTC. Its protein product is CASRGQGSYEQYF. The V and J genes are TRBV18 and TRBJ2-7; D gene ambiguous. CDR1 and CDR2 (germline): KGHSH, LQKENI. The V end was cut by 8 bases, the J end by 1 base, with 12 bases between. The CDR3 contains 13 residues.

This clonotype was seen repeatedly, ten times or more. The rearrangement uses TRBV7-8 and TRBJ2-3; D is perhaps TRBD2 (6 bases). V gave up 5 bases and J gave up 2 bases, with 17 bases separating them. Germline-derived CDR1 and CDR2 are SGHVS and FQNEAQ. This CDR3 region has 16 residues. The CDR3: CASSPRIGGLTDTQYF. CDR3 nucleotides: TGTGCCAGCAGCCCCCGAATCGGGGGACTCACAGATACGCAGTATTTT. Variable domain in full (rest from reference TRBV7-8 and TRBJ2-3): GAGVSQSPRYKVAKRGQDVALRCDPISGHVSLFWYQQALGQGPEFLTYFQNEAQLDKSGLPSDRFFAERPEGSVSTLKIQRTQQEDSAVYLCASSPRIGGLTDTQYFGPGTRLTVL.

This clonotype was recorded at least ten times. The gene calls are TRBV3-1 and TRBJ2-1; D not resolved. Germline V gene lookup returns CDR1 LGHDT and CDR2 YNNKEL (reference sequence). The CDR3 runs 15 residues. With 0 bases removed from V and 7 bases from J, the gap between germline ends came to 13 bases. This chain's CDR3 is CASSQDWIARNEQFF. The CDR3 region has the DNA TGTGCCAGCAGCCAAGATTGGATCGCAAGAAATGAGCAGTTCTTC.

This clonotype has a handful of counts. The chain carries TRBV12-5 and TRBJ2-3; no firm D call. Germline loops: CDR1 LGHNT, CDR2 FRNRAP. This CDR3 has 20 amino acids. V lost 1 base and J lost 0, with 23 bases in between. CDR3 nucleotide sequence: TGTGCTAGTGGTTTGGCAAACAAGACCTCCGGGCGTCTTAGCACAGATACGCAGTATTTT. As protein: CASGLANKTSGRLSTDTQYF.

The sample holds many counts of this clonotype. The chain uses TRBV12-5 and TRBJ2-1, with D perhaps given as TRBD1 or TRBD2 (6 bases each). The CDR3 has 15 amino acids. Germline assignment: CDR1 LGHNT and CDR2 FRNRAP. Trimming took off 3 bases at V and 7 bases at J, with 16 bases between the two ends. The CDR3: CASGLGGGGGNEQFF. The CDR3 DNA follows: TGTGCTAGTGGTTTAGGGGGAGGAGGTGGGAATGAGCAGTTCTTC.